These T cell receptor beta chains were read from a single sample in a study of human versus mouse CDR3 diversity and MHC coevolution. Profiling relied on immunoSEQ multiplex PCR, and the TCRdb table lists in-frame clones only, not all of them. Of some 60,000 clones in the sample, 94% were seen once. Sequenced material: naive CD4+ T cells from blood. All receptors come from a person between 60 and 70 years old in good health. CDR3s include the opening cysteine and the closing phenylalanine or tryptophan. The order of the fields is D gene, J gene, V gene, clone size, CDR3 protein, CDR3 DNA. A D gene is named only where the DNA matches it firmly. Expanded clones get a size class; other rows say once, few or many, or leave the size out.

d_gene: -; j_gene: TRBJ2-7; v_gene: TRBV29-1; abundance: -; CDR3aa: CSVVESSYEQYF; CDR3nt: TGCAGCGTTGTCGAGAGCTCCTACGAGCAGTACTTC
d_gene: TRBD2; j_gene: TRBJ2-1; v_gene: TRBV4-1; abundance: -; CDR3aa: CASSHRSGKIYNEQFF; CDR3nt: TGCGCCAGCAGCCACCGTAGCGGGAAGATCTACAATGAGCAGTTCTTC
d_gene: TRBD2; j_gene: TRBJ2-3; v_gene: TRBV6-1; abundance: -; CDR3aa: CATLLGGSRTDTQYF; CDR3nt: TGTGCCACCCTCTTAGGCGGGAGTCGCACAGATACGCAGTATTTT
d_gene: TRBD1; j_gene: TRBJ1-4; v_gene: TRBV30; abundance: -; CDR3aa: CAWSVAGGNEKLFF; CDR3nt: TGTGCCTGGAGTGTGGCAGGGGGCAATGAAAAACTGTTTTTT
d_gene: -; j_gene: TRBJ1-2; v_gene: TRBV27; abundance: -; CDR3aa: CASSLKDAGYGYTF; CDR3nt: TGTGCCAGCAGTTTAAAGGACGCGGGCTATGGCTACACCTTC
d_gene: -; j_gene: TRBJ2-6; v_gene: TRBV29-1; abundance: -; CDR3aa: CSVWTSGANVLTF; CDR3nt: TGCAGCGTTTGGACATCTGGGGCCAACGTCCTGACTTTC
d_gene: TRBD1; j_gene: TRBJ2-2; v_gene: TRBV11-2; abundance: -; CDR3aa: CASSSGQSIRELFF; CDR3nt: TGTGCCAGCAGCTCGGGACAGTCAATCCGGGAGCTGTTTTTT
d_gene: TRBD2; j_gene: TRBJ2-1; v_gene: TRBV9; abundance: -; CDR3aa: CASGLAGLNEQFF; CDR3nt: TGTGCCAGCGGGCTAGCGGGACTTAATGAGCAGTTCTTC
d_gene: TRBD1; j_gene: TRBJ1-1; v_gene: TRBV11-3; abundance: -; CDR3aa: CASSFSGGTEAFF; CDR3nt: TGTGCCAGCAGCTTTTCAGGGGGCACTGAAGCTTTCTTT
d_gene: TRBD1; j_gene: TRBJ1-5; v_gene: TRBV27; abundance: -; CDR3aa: CASSSGQGGHQPQHF; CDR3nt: TGTGCCAGCAGTTCAGGACAGGGAGGCCATCAGCCCCAGCATTTT
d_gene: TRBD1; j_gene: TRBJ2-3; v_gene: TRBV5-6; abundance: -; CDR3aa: CASSLAATGVLSSTDTQYF; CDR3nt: TGTGCCAGCAGCTTGGCCGCAACAGGGGTTCTTAGTAGCACAGATACGCAGTATTTT
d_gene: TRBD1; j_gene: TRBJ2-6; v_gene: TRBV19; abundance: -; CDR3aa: CASRDRGDSGANVLTF; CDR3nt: TGTGCCAGTAGGGACAGGGGAGATTCTGGGGCCAACGTCCTGACTTTC
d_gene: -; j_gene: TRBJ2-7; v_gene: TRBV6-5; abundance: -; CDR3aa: CASGGLVGLEQYF; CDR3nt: TGTGCCAGCGGGGGACTCGTAGGCCTCGAGCAGTACTTC
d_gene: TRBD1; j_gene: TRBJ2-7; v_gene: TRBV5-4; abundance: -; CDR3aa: CASSRQGASEQYF; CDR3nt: TGTGCCAGCAGCCGACAGGGGGCTTCCGAGCAGTACTTC
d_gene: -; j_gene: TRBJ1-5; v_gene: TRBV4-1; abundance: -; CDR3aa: CASSQDTQGRSQPQHF; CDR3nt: TGCGCCAGCAGCCAAGATACCCAGGGTCGGAGTCAGCCCCAGCATTTT
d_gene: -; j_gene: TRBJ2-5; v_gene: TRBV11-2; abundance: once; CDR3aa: CASSPLKGPIGGTQYF; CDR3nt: TGTGCCAGCAGCCCCCTTAAAGGGCCTATAGGGGGGACCCAGTACTTC
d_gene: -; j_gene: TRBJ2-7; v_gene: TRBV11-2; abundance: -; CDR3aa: CASSLLAALGEQYF; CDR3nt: TGTGCCAGCAGCTTATTAGCGGCGCTGGGTGAGCAGTACTTC
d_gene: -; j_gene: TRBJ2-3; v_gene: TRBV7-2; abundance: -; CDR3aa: CASSLGRPPDTQYF; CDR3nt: TGTGCCAGCAGCTTGGGGCGTCCACCAGATACGCAGTATTTT
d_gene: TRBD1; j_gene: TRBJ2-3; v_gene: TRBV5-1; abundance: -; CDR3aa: CASSPVRGQSADTQYF; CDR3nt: TGCGCCAGCAGCCCTGTTAGGGGACAGAGCGCAGATACGCAGTATTTT
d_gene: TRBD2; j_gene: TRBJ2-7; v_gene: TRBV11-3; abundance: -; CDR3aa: CASSLTSGSYEQYF; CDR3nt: TGTGCCAGCAGCTTAACTAGCGGGAGTTACGAGCAGTACTTC
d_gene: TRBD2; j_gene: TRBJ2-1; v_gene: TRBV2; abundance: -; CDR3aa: CASSGLAGVGSSYNEQFF; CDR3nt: TGTGCCAGCAGCGGACTAGCGGGAGTGGGCAGCTCCTACAATGAGCAGTTCTTC
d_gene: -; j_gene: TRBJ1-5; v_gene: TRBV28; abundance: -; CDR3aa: CAGSSLQGNNQPQHF; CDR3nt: TGTGCCGGCTCTTCCTTGCAGGGCAACAATCAGCCCCAGCATTTT
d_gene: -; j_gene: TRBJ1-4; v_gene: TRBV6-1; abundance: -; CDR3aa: CASSETLGAGNEKLFF; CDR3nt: TGTGCCAGCAGTGAAACCCTGGGGGCCGGGAATGAAAAACTGTTTTTT
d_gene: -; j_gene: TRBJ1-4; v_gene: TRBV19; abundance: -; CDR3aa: CASRPLTGEKLFF; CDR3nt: TGTGCCAGTAGGCCCCTAACTGGTGAAAAACTGTTTTTT
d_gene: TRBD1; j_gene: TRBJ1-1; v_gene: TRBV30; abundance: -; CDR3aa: CAWRPGDRGTEAFF; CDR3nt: TGTGCCTGGAGGCCGGGGGACAGGGGCACTGAAGCTTTCTTT
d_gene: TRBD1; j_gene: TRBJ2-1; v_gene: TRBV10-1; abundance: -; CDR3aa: CASSESAAQGQGTYNEQFF; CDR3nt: TGCGCCAGCAGTGAGTCCGCTGCCCAAGGACAGGGGACTTACAATGAGCAGTTCTTC
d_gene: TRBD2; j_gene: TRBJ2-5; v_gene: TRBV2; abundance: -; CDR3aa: CASSVGTSGGKQYF; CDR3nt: TGTGCCAGCAGTGTTGGGACTAGCGGGGGGAAGCAGTACTTC
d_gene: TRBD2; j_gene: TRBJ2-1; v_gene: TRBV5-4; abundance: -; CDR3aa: CASSSRGRSYEQFF; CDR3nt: TGTGCCAGCAGCTCCCGCGGGAGAAGCTATGAGCAGTTCTTC
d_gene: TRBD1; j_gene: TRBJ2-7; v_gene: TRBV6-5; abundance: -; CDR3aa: CASIGTGKGYEQYF; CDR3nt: TGTGCCAGCATCGGGACAGGGAAAGGGTACGAGCAGTACTTC
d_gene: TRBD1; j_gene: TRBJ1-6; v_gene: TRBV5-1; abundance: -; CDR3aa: CASSPDLQGANSPLHF; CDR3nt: TGCGCCAGCAGCCCCGATCTACAGGGGGCAAATTCACCCCTCCACTTT
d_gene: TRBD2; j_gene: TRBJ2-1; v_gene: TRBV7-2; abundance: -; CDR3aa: CASSLVSGRTFNEQFF; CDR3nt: TGTGCCAGCAGCTTAGTTAGCGGGAGGACCTTCAATGAGCAGTTCTTC
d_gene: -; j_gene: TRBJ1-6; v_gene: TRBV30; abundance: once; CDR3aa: CAWTPGDSPLHF; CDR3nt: TGTGCCTGGACCCCGGGGGATTCACCCCTCCACTTT
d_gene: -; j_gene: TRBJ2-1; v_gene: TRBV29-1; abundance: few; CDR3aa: CSVKGDLNEQFF; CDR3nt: TGCAGCGTTAAAGGGGACTTGAATGAGCAGTTCTTC
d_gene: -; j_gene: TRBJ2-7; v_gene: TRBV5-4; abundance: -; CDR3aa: CASSLLSYEQYF; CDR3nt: TGTGCCAGCAGCCTTCTATCCTACGAGCAGTACTTC
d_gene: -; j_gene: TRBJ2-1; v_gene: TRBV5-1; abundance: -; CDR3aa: CASSLVNNEQFF; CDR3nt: TGCGCCAGCAGCTTGGTAAACAATGAGCAGTTCTTC